This TCR beta chain was identified during a study of patients and donors after allogeneic stem cell transplantation. V was pared by 2 bases and J by 2 bases, with 3 bases of the junction left unmatched. Germline CDR1 reads MNHEY; CDR2 reads SVGAGI. The CDR3 is made up of 18 amino acids. This clonotype was seen a few times. A single record per CDR3 protein comes from TCRdb applying MiXCR to the RT-PCR reads. The top ten clones hold less than 8% of a sample with 400,000 to 450,000 distinct CDR3 sequences, 16% of them seen once. Source material: blood, either unsorted or a sorted T cell fraction (not recorded which). The genes are TRBV6-5 and TRBJ2-2, with 15 bases aligning to TRBD2. The clonotype comes from a human donor who was either an allogeneic HSCT recipient or a stem cell or donor lymphocyte infusion donor (not recorded which). It is not recorded whose cells these are; they may come from a transplant donor. The CDR3 loop reads CASSYGLAGGTNTGELFF. The CDR3 region has the DNA TGTGCCAGCAGTTACGGACTAGCGGGAGGGACAAACACCGGGGAGCTGTTTTTT.